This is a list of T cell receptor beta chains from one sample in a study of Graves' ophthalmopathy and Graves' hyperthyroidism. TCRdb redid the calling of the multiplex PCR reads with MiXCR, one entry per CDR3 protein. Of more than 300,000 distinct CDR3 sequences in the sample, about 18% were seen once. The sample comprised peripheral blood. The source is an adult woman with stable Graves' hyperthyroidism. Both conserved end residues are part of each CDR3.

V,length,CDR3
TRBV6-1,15,CASSTSPGNTGELFF
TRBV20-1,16,CSAGKKSSTSKETQYF
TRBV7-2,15,CASSLGRTSSHEQYF
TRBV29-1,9,CRVDTEAFF
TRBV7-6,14,CASKGGRAVETQYF
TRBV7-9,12,CASSNSNSPLHF
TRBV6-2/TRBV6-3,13,CASSANIQETQYF
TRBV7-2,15,CASSLGGGRDYEQYF
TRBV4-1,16,CASSQETRERGNIQYF
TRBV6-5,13,CASSYSIQQPQHF
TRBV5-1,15,CASSLDTGVKETQYF
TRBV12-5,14,CASGPHWASYEQYF
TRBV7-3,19,CASSLEGIRTSGRPETQYF
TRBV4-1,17,CASSPGLAGGYTGELFF
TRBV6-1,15,CASSEGAGVTGELFF
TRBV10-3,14,CAISESSGNTEAFF
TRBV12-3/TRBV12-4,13,CASSGTGPSPLHF
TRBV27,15,CASSRPDTIQETQYF
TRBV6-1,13,CASRKTMGAEAFF
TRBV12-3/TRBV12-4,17,CASSESSGTYSNQPQHF
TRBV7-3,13,CASTPMVPGELFF
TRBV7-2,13,CASSNSGTETQYF
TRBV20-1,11,CSVVGTYEQYF
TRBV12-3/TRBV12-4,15,CASSLAGHEGETQYF
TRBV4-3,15,CASSQGGGTLEEQYF
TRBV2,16,CASSGQRRIYNSPLHF
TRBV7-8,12,CASSFLVRTQYF
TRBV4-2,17,CASSHPTGEWREGELFF
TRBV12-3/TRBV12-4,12,CASSSLTNIQYF
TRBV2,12,CASRDGTYEQYF
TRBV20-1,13,CSASGTEEYGYTF
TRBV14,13,CASSQDHGQPQHF
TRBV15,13,CATSTSRNQPQHF
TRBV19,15,CASSRERTAQETQYF
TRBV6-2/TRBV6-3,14,CASSMAGGNTEAFF
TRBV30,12,CAWSAGFDGYTF
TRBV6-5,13,CASSYSYGNTQYF
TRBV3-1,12,CASSFSDGGAFF
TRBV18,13,CASSPTGQYEQYF
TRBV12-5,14,CASGLREGAYEQYF
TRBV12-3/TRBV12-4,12,CASSRDKYEQYF
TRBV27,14,CASSSSTGSYGYTF
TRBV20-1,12,CSARAGNSPLHF
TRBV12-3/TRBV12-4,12,CASRSDRGEAFF
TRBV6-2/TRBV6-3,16,CASSYLRGGSNQPQHF
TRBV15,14,CATSRAQPNQPQHF
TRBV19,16,CASSIVDGLKGQPQHF
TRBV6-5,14,CASSYGLGPGGYTF
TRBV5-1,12,CASSLQGTEAFF
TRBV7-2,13,CASSLGVGREQYF
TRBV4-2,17,CASSHQLAGGNTGELFF
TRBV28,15,CASSILTGFRETQYF
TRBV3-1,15,CASSRLTGADGELFF
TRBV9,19,CASSPHVFVTSGRSETQYF
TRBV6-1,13,CASSGGTQETQYF
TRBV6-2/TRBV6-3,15,CASSYPGIGYYEQYF
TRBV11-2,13,CASSLYGSQPQHF
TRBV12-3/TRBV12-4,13,CASSLGQATEAFF
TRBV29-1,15,CSVEGDRGRNYGYTF